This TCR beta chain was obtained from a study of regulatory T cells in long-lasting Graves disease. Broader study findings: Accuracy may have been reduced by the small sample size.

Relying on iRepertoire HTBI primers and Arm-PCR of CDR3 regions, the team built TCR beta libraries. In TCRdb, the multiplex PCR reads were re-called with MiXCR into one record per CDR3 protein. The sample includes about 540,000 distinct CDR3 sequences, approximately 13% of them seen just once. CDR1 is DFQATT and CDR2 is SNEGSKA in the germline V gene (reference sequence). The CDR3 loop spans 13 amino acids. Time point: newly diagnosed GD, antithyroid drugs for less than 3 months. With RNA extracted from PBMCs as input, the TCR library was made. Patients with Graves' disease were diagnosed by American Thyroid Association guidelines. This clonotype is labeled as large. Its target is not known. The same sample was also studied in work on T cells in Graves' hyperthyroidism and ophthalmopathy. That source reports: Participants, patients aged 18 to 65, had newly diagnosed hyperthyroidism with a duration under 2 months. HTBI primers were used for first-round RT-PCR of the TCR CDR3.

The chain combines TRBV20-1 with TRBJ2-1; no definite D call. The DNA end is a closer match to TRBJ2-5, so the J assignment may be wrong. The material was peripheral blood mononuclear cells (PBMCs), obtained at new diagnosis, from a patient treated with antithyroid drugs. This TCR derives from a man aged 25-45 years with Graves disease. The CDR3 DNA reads TGCAGTGCTAGAAGGTGGGATAAAGAGACCCAGTACTTC. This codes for CSARRWDKETQYF.